Below are 30 T cell receptor beta chains sequenced from a single sample in a study of CD8 T cells in ankylosing spondylitis. TCRdb called the 5' RACE reads again in MiXCR, with one record for every CDR3 protein. In the table there are 700,000 to 1,000,000 distinct CDR3 sequences, around 11% of which are singletons. The antigens these receptors bind are not known. General study findings and limits: Characteristic, it appeared, of ankylosing spondylitis blood was a TCR beta motif of roughly 8 highly homologous variants.

The sequencing sample was made of blood, either unsorted or a sorted T cell fraction (not recorded which). These receptors originate from a male donor with ankylosing spondylitis.

This clonotype was seen more than once but under ten times. This chain joins TRBV6-2 or TRBV6-3 and TRBJ2-7; D may be TRBD2 (5 bases). The V end was cut by 7 bases, the J end by 5 bases, with 9 bases between. The germline gives CDR1 MNHEY, CDR2 SVGEGT. This CDR3 is 11 amino acids long. The CDR3 region is CASMSGNEQYF. CDR3 DNA sequence: TGTGCCAGCATGTCGGGGAACGAGCAGTACTTC.

The chain couples TRBV7-8 to TRBJ2-7; 10 nucleotides match TRBD2. The CDR3 covers 15 residues. The V segment lost 3 bases and the J segment 3 bases; nucleotides outside the gene matches: 5. CDR1 SGHVS and CDR2 FQNEAQ come from the germline V gene. This chain's CDR3 is CASSLGASGGYEQYF. The CDR3 region has the DNA TGTGCCAGCAGCTTGGGGGCTAGCGGGGGCTACGAGCAGTACTTC.

This clonotype appeared many times. This chain connects TRBV12-3 or TRBV12-4 to TRBJ1-1, with TRBD1 matching 9 bases. This CDR3 comprises 13 residues. With V trimmed by 5 bases and J by 9 bases, 7 bases remained unmatched. This chain's CDR3 is CASSPNRGRQAFF. The CDR3 DNA is TGTGCCAGCAGTCCCAACAGGGGGCGGCAAGCTTTCTTT.

The chain has TRBV20-1 and TRBJ2-3; possibly TRBD2 for D (6 bases). The germline V gene encodes CDR1 DFQATT and CDR2 SNEGSKA (reference sequence). The V end lost 3 bases, the J end lost 7 bases, and 11 bases lay between the germline ends. The CDR3 runs to 12 residues. Here the CDR3 reads CSASRRENTQYF. CDR3 nucleotides: TGCAGTGCTAGTCGGCGGGAAAATACGCAGTATTTT.

In its sample, this clonotype was seen many times. Here the CDR3 DNA reads TGCGCCAGCAAGCAAGCGGGAGGGCATCAAGATACGCAGTATTTT. Encoded protein: CASKQAGGHQDTQYF. The chain couples TRBV5-1 to TRBJ2-3, with 10 bases matching TRBD2. The V segment lost 6 bases and the J segment 5 bases; nucleotides outside the gene matches: 9. CDR1 is SGHRS, CDR2 YFSETQ, per germline. CDR3 length: 15 residues.

The chain has TRBV6-2 or TRBV6-3 and TRBJ2-3, with 13 bases identical to TRBD2. Germline CDR1 reads MNHEY; CDR2 reads SVGEGT. The CDR3 is 16 residues long. V dropped 6 bases and J dropped 7; count of bases not matched to a gene: 10. The CDR3 sequence: CASSRGTSGTRYTQYF. In DNA, the CDR3 is TGTGCCAGCAGCCGCGGGACTAGCGGGACCCGATATACGCAGTATTTT.

This clonotype has at least ten counts. Here the CDR3 reads CASSLAGFPQETQYF. In DNA form, the CDR3 reads TGCGCCAGCAGCTTGGCAGGATTTCCTCAGGAGACCCAGTACTTC. This chain links TRBV5-1 with TRBJ2-5, with D unclear. Germline values: CDR1 SGHRS, CDR2 YFSETQ. V lost 0 bases and J 5 bases, leaving 14 bases between the germline ends. This CDR3 is 15 amino acids long.

The V call is TRBV3-1, the J call TRBJ2-7; tentatively, D is TRBD2 (7 bases). Germline CDR1 LGHDT, CDR2 YNNKEL (reference sequence). V shed 0 bases and J shed 7 bases, with 13 bases lying between them. The CDR3 consists of 14 residues. CDR3 in amino acids: CASSQDWGGREQYF. Written as DNA, the CDR3 is TGTGCCAGCAGCCAAGATTGGGGGGGGCGTGAGCAGTACTTC.

This clonotype appeared many times. The chain recombines TRBV5-1 with TRBJ1-4; no definite D call. This CDR3 contains 13 residues. Germline CDR1 SGHRS, CDR2 YFSETQ. V lost 4 bases to trimming and J lost 4 bases, with 8 bases between them. CDR3: CASSPDGNEKLFF. CDR3 sequence (DNA): TGCGCCAGCAGCCCCGATGGTAATGAAAAACTGTTTTTT.

This chain uses TRBV20-1 with TRBJ2-7; no clear D gene. The germline V gene has CDR1 DFQATT and CDR2 SNEGSKA (reference sequence). V was shortened by 1 base and J by 4 bases, with 11 bases between the two germline ends. The CDR3 has 13 amino acids. The CDR3 spells CSARVEFGYEQYF. DNA for the CDR3: TGCAGTGCTAGAGTGGAGTTTGGGTACGAGCAGTACTTC.

This sequence joins TRBV5-6 and TRBJ2-7; 11 bases are shared with TRBD2. Germline V gene lookup returns CDR1 SGHDT and CDR2 YYEEEE. Trimming at V came to 7 bases and at J to 3 bases, leaving 9 bases not matched to a gene. There are 15 residues in the CDR3. Here the CDR3 DNA reads TGTGCCAGCTGCCAAGGGACTAGCGGATTCTACGAGCAGTACTTC. Protein: CASCQGTSGFYEQYF.

V is TRBV20-1 and J is TRBJ1-4; TRBD1 is a possible D gene (5 bases). The V and J ends lost 5 bases and 4 bases respectively, with 17 bases between them. The CDR3 loop spans 15 amino acids. Germline assignment: CDR1 DFQATT and CDR2 SNEGSKA (reference sequence). Here the CDR3 reads CSARRQPGSNEKLFF. The CDR3 DNA follows: TGCAGTGCTCGGCGACAGCCTGGAAGTAATGAAAAACTGTTTTTT.

V gene TRBV24-1 combines with J gene TRBJ2-3; the match to TRBD1 covers 7 bases. Losses at the gene ends were 7 bases for V and 2 bases for J; bases not matched to a gene: 5. Germline lookup yields CDR1 KGHDR and CDR2 SFDVKD. This CDR3 is 14 amino acids long. This CDR3 reads CATRGQSHTDTQYF. The CDR3, as DNA: TGTGCCACCAGGGGACAGAGTCACACAGATACGCAGTATTTT.

V gene TRBV3-1 combines with J gene TRBJ2-7, with a possible D match to TRBD2 (6 bases). This CDR3 has 15 residues. Germline V gene data show CDR1 as LGHDT and CDR2 as YNNKEL (reference sequence). V lost 4 bases and J 6 bases, leaving 19 bases between the germline ends. CDR3 sequence reads: CASSPTPRGVFEQYF. CDR3 nucleotides: TGTGCCAGCAGCCCAACCCCCCGCGGGGTTTTCGAGCAGTACTTC.

In its sample, this clonotype was seen a few times. V is TRBV4-3 and J is TRBJ1-2; the D is unclear. The V end lost 0 bases, the J end lost 2 bases, and 7 bases lay between the germline ends. From germline, CDR1 is LGHNA and CDR2 YSLEER. The CDR3 has 14 residues. CDR3 region: CASSQDTSNYGYTF. CDR3 DNA sequence: TGCGCCAGCAGCCAAGATACGAGCAACTATGGCTACACCTTC.

Ten or more counts support this clonotype. An end of the junction does not agree with germline; a read error may underlie this. The V call is TRBV5-6, the J call TRBJ1-2; D gene unclear. The CDR3 has 16 amino acids. Germline V gene lookup returns CDR1 SGHDT and CDR2 YYEEEE. The CDR3 sequence: CASSSTPQILNHGYTF. CDR3 in DNA: TGTGCCAGCAGCTCCACCCCCCAGATACTTAACCATGGCTACACCTTC. Based on the CDR3 plus reference TRBV5-6 and TRBJ1-2, the full variable domain is DAGVTQSPTHLIKTRGQQVTLRCSPKSGHDTVSWYQQALGQGPQFIFQYYEEEERQRGNFPDRFSGHQFPNYSSELNVNALLLGDSALYLCASSSTPQILNHGYTFGSGTRLTVV.

This clonotype was observed at least ten times. Mismatch with germline at one junction end may stem from a read error. The V gene is TRBV5-1, the J gene TRBJ1-5; D may be TRBD1 (5 bases). Germline V gene sequence: CDR1 SGHRS, CDR2 YFSETQ. The CDR3 loop spans 13 amino acids. The CDR3 reads CASSRDSNQPQHF. The DNA of the CDR3 is TGTGCCAGCAGCCGGGACAGCAATCAGCCCCAGCATTTT.

The gene calls are TRBV20-1 and TRBJ1-1, with TRBD1 matching over 10 bases. The CDR3 loop spans 13 amino acids. CDR1 and CDR2 from the germline V gene are DFQATT and SNEGSKA (reference sequence). Trimming cost V 6 bases and J 6 bases; bases outside gene matches: 7. The CDR3 protein is CSARQGAWAEAFF. The CDR3 nucleotides are TGCAGTGCCAGACAGGGGGCATGGGCTGAAGCTTTCTTT.

This clonotype occurred many times. The chain is built from TRBV20-1 and TRBJ2-7; maybe TRBD2 (6 bases). The V gene's germline CDR1 is DFQATT and CDR2 SNEGSKA (reference sequence). The CDR3 runs 13 residues. V shed 4 bases and J shed 4 bases, with 14 bases lying between them. Here the CDR3 DNA reads TGCAGTGCTATAACGACTAGACGGTACGAGCAGTACTTC. The encoded protein is CSAITTRRYEQYF.

Turning to this clonotype: This could be a read error, since a much larger clone is one nucleotide away. The genes are TRBV9 and TRBJ1-2; TRBD1 is a possible D gene (5 bases). This CDR3 region has 12 residues. In germline, CDR1 is SGDLS, CDR2 YYNGEE. V gave up 3 bases and J gave up 4 bases, with 7 bases separating them. The CDR3 region has the DNA TGTGCCAGCAGCGCCGACAGCTATGGCTACACCTTC. Protein sequence: CASSADSYGYTF.

At least ten counts were recorded for this clonotype. V gene TRBV7-9 combines with J gene TRBJ1-5, with no clear D. Between the trimmed V and J ends, which lost 2 bases and 8 bases, there was a span of 13 bases. Germline V CDR1 and CDR2: SEHNR, FQNEAQ (reference sequence). The CDR3 length is 14 residues. CDR3 in DNA: TGTGCCAGCAGCTTAAATTGGGCCTGGGAGCCCCAGCATTTT. Its translation is CASSLNWAWEPQHF.

In its sample, this clonotype was seen many times. This chain uses TRBV6-1 with TRBJ2-1; 10 bases are a match to TRBD1. This CDR3 region has 14 residues. The V gene's germline CDR1 is MNHNS and CDR2 SASEGT. J gave up 4 bases and V 6 bases, and 3 bases lay outside the gene matches. CDR3 amino acids: CASRTGQGYNEQFF. CDR3 nucleotide sequence: TGTGCCAGCAGGACGGGACAGGGGTACAATGAGCAGTTCTTC.

In its sample, this clonotype was seen many times. The chain joins TRBV10-3 to TRBJ1-2; 9 nucleotides line up with TRBD1. CDR3 length: 14 amino acids. The V gene end was trimmed by 2 bases and the J gene end by 2 bases; junction bases not matched to a gene: 0. The germline CDR1 and CDR2 sequences are ENHRY and SYGVKD. CDR3 nucleotide sequence: TGTGCCATCAGTGAGGGACAGGGGAACTATGGCTACACCTTC. Protein product: CAISEGQGNYGYTF.

The V gene is TRBV6-2 or TRBV6-3, the J gene TRBJ2-7, with 8 nucleotides matching TRBD1. Germline-derived CDR1 and CDR2 are MNHEY and SVGEGT. V lost 0 bases to trimming and J lost 3 bases; unmatched junction nucleotides: 4. There are 15 residues in the CDR3. The CDR3 sequence: CASSYSPDRVYEQYF. The DNA for the CDR3 is TGTGCCAGCAGTTACTCGCCGGACAGGGTCTACGAGCAGTACTTC.

This clonotype has just a few counts. This sequence joins TRBV24-1 and TRBJ2-3; no clear D. Trimming took 0 bases from V and 0 from J, leaving 9 bases between them. The CDR3 totals 16 residues. The V gene's germline CDR1 is KGHDR and CDR2 SFDVKD. The CDR3 DNA follows: TGTGCCACCAGTGATTTGACAGCTTCCAGCACAGATACGCAGTATTTT. It yields the protein CATSDLTASSTDTQYF.

This clonotype was found many times. The chain joins TRBV20-1 to TRBJ2-2; D uncertain. CDR1 DFQATT and CDR2 SNEGSKA come from the germline V gene (reference sequence). Trimming took 5 bases from V and 2 from J, leaving 12 bases between them. The CDR3 is 14 residues long. The CDR3 reads CSAHRGINTGELFF. CDR3 nucleotide sequence: TGCAGTGCTCACCGCGGCATCAACACCGGGGAGCTGTTTTTT.

This clonotype was seen at least ten times. For the CDR3, the DNA is TGTGCCAGCAGTTTCGGCAGGGCTAACTATGGCTACACCTTC. It translates to CASSFGRANYGYTF. The rearrangement joins TRBV27 to TRBJ1-2, with a tentative D call TRBD1 (5 bases). This CDR3 has 14 amino acids. The V and J ends lost 3 bases and 0 bases respectively, with 8 bases between them. CDR1 MNHEY and CDR2 SMNVEV come from the germline V gene (reference sequence).

A few counts support this clonotype. The chain carries TRBV9 and TRBJ2-5; 8 nucleotides align to TRBD1. Germline assignment: CDR1 SGDLS and CDR2 YYNGEE. CDR3 length equals 17 residues. The V and J ends lost 0 bases and 3 bases, in that order; junction bases with no gene match: 10. This CDR3 is CASSVDTNSGGEETQYF. CDR3 sequence (DNA): TGTGCCAGCAGCGTAGATACTAATTCAGGGGGCGAAGAGACCCAGTACTTC.

The sample holds a few counts of this clonotype. This rearrangement joins TRBV4-2 to TRBJ1-1, with TRBD1 as a possible D gene (6 bases). This CDR3 region has 17 residues. Germline CDR1 reads LGHNA; CDR2 reads YNFKEQ. The V end was cut by 4 bases, the J end by 0 bases, with 18 bases between. The CDR3 reads CASSRSPRGGMNTEAFF. CDR3 bases: TGTGCCAGCAGCCGTTCGCCGAGAGGGGGAATGAACACTGAAGCTTTCTTT.

This clonotype has only a few counts. This chain links TRBV7-8 with TRBJ2-3; 10 nucleotides match TRBD2. The CDR3 contains 14 residues. CDR1 and CDR2 (germline): SGHVS, FQNEAQ. The V gene end was trimmed by 4 bases and the J gene end by 5 bases; junction bases not matched to a gene: 3. CDR3 coding DNA: TGTGCCAGCAGCTCGGGACTAGCGATAGATACGCAGTATTTT. This codes for CASSSGLAIDTQYF.